This T cell receptor beta chain stems from a study of T-cell reconstitution after alpha-beta-depleted transplantation in children. CDR3 length: 13 amino acids. Germline V lookup: CDR1 MNHEY, CDR2 SVGAGI. Trimming shortened V by 7 bases and J by 11 bases, and 20 bases separated the two germline ends. This clonotype was detected ten times or more. A TCRbeta library incorporating unique molecular identifiers was prepared. One entry per CDR3 protein, called by TCRdb with MiXCR from the PCR reads. The sample has more than 200,000 distinct CDR3 sequences; 9.7% are singletons. The gene calls are TRBV6-5 and TRBJ1-1; no firm D call. The sequenced sample was PBMCs from the stem cell graft donor, obtained from the stem cell graft. The origin of this receptor is a human donor who donated a stem cell graft to a child with SCID. CDR3 DNA sequence: TGTGCCAGCACCACGCTGGGAACTATTGGGGCTTTCTTT. This translates into CASTTLGTIGAFF.